This entry lists 19 T cell receptor beta chains sequenced from one sample in a study of cytomegalovirus exposure and HLA in healthy donors. The PCR was carried out with 60 Vbeta primers and 13 Jbeta primers. The table came from immunoSEQ multiplex PCR; TCRdb's copy has only in-frame clones and leaves some out. The sample lists approximately 100,000 clones; 73% were seen once. The specimen was PBMCs. The receptors shown here come from a man aged 40-49 years in good health and CMV-seronegative.

The V and J genes are TRBV14 and TRBJ1-6; 7 bases fit TRBD1. The CDR3 loop spans 18 amino acids. Trimming cost V 1 base and J 7 bases; bases outside gene matches: 13. Germline V lookup: CDR1 SGHDN, CDR2 FVKESK. The CDR3 DNA follows: TGTGCCAGCAGCCAAGGGTCGGACAGGACCCTTTGGAATTCACCCCTCCACTTT. Translated: CASSQGSDRTLWNSPLHF. The full variable domain, completed using reference TRBV14 and TRBJ1-6, is EAGVTQFPSHSVIEKGQTVTLRCDPISGHDNLYWYRRVMGKEIKFLLHFVKESKQDESGMPNNRFLAERTGGTYSTLKVQPAELEDSGVYFCASSQGSDRTLWNSPLHFGNGTRLTVT.

This rearrangement joins TRBV9 to TRBJ1-5, with D possibly matching TRBD1 (5 bases). V shed 3 bases and J shed 0 bases, with 10 bases lying between them. Germline V gene lookup returns CDR1 SGDLS and CDR2 YYNGEE. This CDR3 comprises 15 residues. In DNA form, the CDR3 reads TGTGCCAGCAGCGGGGGGGGATATAGCAATCAGCCCCAGCATTTT. Amino acid sequence: CASSGGGYSNQPQHF.

The V and J genes are TRBV10-3 and TRBJ1-5, with a possible D match to TRBD1 (5 bases). V was clipped by 2 bases and J by 4 bases, with 18 bases between them. Germline values: CDR1 ENHRY, CDR2 SYGVKD. The CDR3 consists of 17 residues. The CDR3 region has the DNA TGTGCCATCAGTGAGCGACCCACGGGGGAAACGAATCAGCCCCAGCATTTT. It yields the protein CAISERPTGETNQPQHF.

This clone was counted a few times. The genes are TRBV9 and TRBJ1-1; TRBD1 is a possible D gene (5 bases). With 3 bases removed from V and 4 bases from J, the gap between germline ends came to 13 bases. CDR1 and CDR2 from the germline V gene are SGDLS and YYNGEE. The CDR3 length is 14 residues. The CDR3 protein is CASSDGSGGTEAFF. CDR3 in DNA: TGTGCCAGCAGCGACGGGTCGGGGGGCACTGAAGCTTTCTTT.

The chain employs TRBV14 and TRBJ2-7, with 10 bases aligning to TRBD1. The CDR3 loop spans 15 amino acids. V was clipped by 3 bases and J by 3 bases; unmatched bases: 5. The V gene's germline CDR1 is SGHDN and CDR2 FVKESK. The CDR3 loop is CASSHRDRGNYEQYF. The CDR3 nucleotides are TGTGCCAGCAGCCACCGGGACAGGGGTAACTACGAGCAGTACTTC. The full variable domain, completed using reference TRBV14 and TRBJ2-7, is EAGVTQFPSHSVIEKGQTVTLRCDPISGHDNLYWYRRVMGKEIKFLLHFVKESKQDESGMPNNRFLAERTGGTYSTLKVQPAELEDSGVYFCASSHRDRGNYEQYFGPGTRLTVT.

The chain is built from TRBV11-2 and TRBJ2-5, with TRBD2 matching over 9 bases. J lost 4 bases, V lost 5 bases, and 8 bases had no gene match. Germline values: CDR1 SGHAT, CDR2 FQNNGV. This CDR3 is built from 15 residues. CDR3 loop: CASSASGAGGETQYF. CDR3 sequence (DNA): TGTGCCAGCAGCGCCAGTGGAGCGGGGGGAGAGACCCAGTACTTC.

The chain carries TRBV30 and TRBJ2-3, with 10 bases aligning to TRBD2. CDR1 is GTSNPN and CDR2 is SVGIG in the germline V gene (reference sequence). The CDR3 has 15 amino acids. The trim removed 2 bases at V and 6 bases at J, leaving 8 bases unmatched. CDR3 coding DNA: TGTGCCTGGAGTTTTGGGGTAGCGGGGGGCGATACGCAGTATTTT. Its translation is CAWSFGVAGGDTQYF.

This sequence joins TRBV4-3 and TRBJ2-7; 8 bases are shared with TRBD1. The J segment lost 0 bases and the V segment lost 1 base, leaving 5 bases of the junction unmatched. The CDR3 runs 16 residues. CDR1 is LGHNA and CDR2 is YSLEER in the germline V gene. In DNA, the CDR3 is TGCGCCAGCAGCCAAGCCAGGGACAGGTACTCCTACGAGCAGTACTTC. This codes for CASSQARDRYSYEQYF.

V is TRBV7-2 and J is TRBJ1-5; TRBD1 agrees at 9 bases. The junction had 2 bases not matched to a gene; V was cut back by 5 bases and J by 0 bases. The CDR3 loop spans 15 amino acids. Germline CDR1 SGHTA, CDR2 FQGNSA. Here the CDR3 reads CASSETGGSNQPQHF. The CDR3, as DNA: TGTGCCAGCAGCGAGACAGGGGGTAGCAATCAGCCCCAGCATTTT.

The chain combines TRBV5-1 with TRBJ2-5; 7 positions agree with TRBD2. V was pared by 4 bases and J by 4 bases, with 13 bases of the junction left unmatched. CDR1 and CDR2 from the germline V gene are SGHRS and YFSETQ. The CDR3 totals 16 residues. The CDR3 sequence: CASSQGEAGVGETQYF. The DNA for the CDR3 is TGCGCCAGCAGCCAAGGAGAGGCGGGGGTAGGAGAGACCCAGTACTTC.

This rearrangement joins TRBV29-1 to TRBJ2-4; possibly TRBD2 for D (5 bases). Germline V gives CDR1 SQVTM, CDR2 ANQGSEA. Trimming removed 6 bases from V and 1 base from J, with 7 bases in between. The CDR3 consists of 12 residues. The CDR3 region has the DNA TGCAGCGTCGGGATGGCCAAAAACATTCAGTACTTC. It encodes CSVGMAKNIQYF. Together with reference TRBV29-1 and TRBJ2-4, the CDR3 gives the full variable domain: SAVISQKPSRDICQRGTSLTIQCQVDSQVTMMFWYRQQPGQSLTLIATANQGSEATYESGFVIDKFPISRPNLTFSTLTVSNMSPEDSSIYLCSVGMAKNIQYFGAGTRLSVL.

This clone came up a few times. The rearrangement uses TRBV13 and TRBJ1-1; TRBD1 matches at 8 bases. Germline V gene sequence: CDR1 PRHDT, CDR2 FYEKMQ (reference sequence). The CDR3 totals 14 residues. Unmatched junction bases numbered 5, after V lost 5 bases and J lost 3 bases. The CDR3 spells CASSTTGGYTEAFF. The CDR3 DNA reads TGTGCCAGCAGCACCACAGGGGGGTACACTGAAGCTTTCTTT.

In DNA form, the CDR3 reads TGTGCCAGCAGCGGGGGACAGGGTGGAGAGACCCAGTACTTC. Protein: CASSGGQGGETQYF. The gene calls are TRBV9 and TRBJ2-5; 9 bases map to TRBD1. Germline assignment: CDR1 SGDLS and CDR2 YYNGEE. V trimming: 3 bases; J trimming: 4 bases; junction bases outside the gene matches: 4. The CDR3 is 14 amino acids.

J is TRBJ1-4 and V is TRBV27, with D possibly TRBD1 on 6 matching bases. The germline V gene has CDR1 MNHEY and CDR2 SMNVEV (reference sequence). The CDR3 loop spans 16 amino acids. The germline V and J ends were trimmed by 3 bases and 8 bases, with 19 bases remaining between them. DNA of the CDR3: TGTGCCAGCAGTTTTTCGGGGGGCCGGGTTGACGAAAAACTGTTTTTT. Translation: CASSFSGGRVDEKLFF.

J is TRBJ1-2 and V is TRBV7-8; D is ambiguous. CDR3 length: 15 residues. The germline CDR1 and CDR2 sequences are SGHVS and FQNEAQ. With 2 bases removed from V and 2 bases from J, the gap between germline ends came to 12 bases. As DNA, the CDR3 is TGTGCCAGCAGCTTACGGAGATCGGGGAACTATGGCTACACCTTC. This gives the protein CASSLRRSGNYGYTF.

V gene TRBV7-8 combines with J gene TRBJ1-1, with 7 bases lining up with TRBD1. Germline CDR1 and CDR2: SGHVS and FQNEAQ. The CDR3 loop spans 16 amino acids. The trim removed 2 bases at V and 0 bases at J, leaving 6 bases unmatched. CDR3 sequence (DNA): TGTGCCAGCAGCTTAAGGGGACAGAACATGAACACTGAAGCTTTCTTT. Translation gives CASSLRGQNMNTEAFF.

The chain's CDR3 is CASSLSSRAGEQYF. The CDR3 DNA sequence: TGTGCCAGCAGCTTAAGTAGCAGGGCTGGCGAGCAGTACTTC. The chain joins TRBV7-3 to TRBJ2-7; perhaps TRBD1 as D (5 bases). In germline, CDR1 is SGHTA, CDR2 FQGTGA. The length of the CDR3 is 14 residues. Trimming shortened V by 1 base and J by 6 bases, and 13 bases separated the two germline ends.

The genes are TRBV5-1 and TRBJ1-2, with TRBD1 as a possible D gene (5 bases). Germline V gene lookup returns CDR1 SGHRS and CDR2 YFSETQ. CDR3 size: 13 residues. V was cut by 4 bases and J by 4 bases, with 11 bases left in between. The CDR3 DNA reads TGCGCCAGCAGCATGACAGTTACCTATGGCTACACCTTC. This codes for CASSMTVTYGYTF.

The chain has TRBV4-3 and TRBJ1-2; D may be TRBD1 (5 bases). CDR1 LGHNA and CDR2 YSLEER come from the germline V gene. The V end lost 4 bases, the J end lost 0 bases, and 12 bases lay between the germline ends. The CDR3 extends over 15 amino acids. CDR3 region: CASSLRRGANYGYTF. The DNA of the CDR3 is TGCGCCAGCAGCCTTCGAAGGGGCGCTAACTATGGCTACACCTTC.